This TCR beta chain is from a study of CD8 T cells in Susac syndrome. In the study overall: When blood was drawn, the patients with Susac syndrome were therapy-naive, on corticosteroids, or on intravenous immunoglobulin alone.

TCR beta was sequenced from blood CD8+ and CD4+ T cells. Recently defined diagnostic criteria for definite or probable disease were fulfilled by Susac syndrome patients. The CDR3 sequence is 17 residues long. The germline CDR1 and CDR2 sequences are SGDLS and YYNGEE. V lost 3 bases, J lost 0 bases, and 7 bases stayed unmatched. An amount of RNA that ranged from about 0.45 to 1 ug was reverse transcribed with random hexamers. Multiplex PCR with immunoSEQ amplified the TCR beta CDR3 across 54 Vbeta and 13 Jbeta. One entry per CDR3 protein results from TCRdb running MiXCR on the immunoSEQ multiplex PCR reads. The data show about 210,000 distinct CDR3 sequences, with approximately 94% seen just once and 0.15% to 0.2% held by the top ten.

The sample taken for sequencing was CD4+ T cells from PBMCs. This clonotype originated in a human donor with Susac syndrome. The genes are TRBV9 and TRBJ1-5, with 9 bases identical to TRBD1. CDR3 nucleotide sequence: TGTGCCAGCAGCGGGCGGGACAGGGTATATAGCAATCAGCCCCAGCATTTT. Translation gives CASSGRDRVYSNQPQHF.